These 6 T cell receptor beta chains originate from one sample sequenced in a study of early T cells in non-severe SARS-CoV-2 infection. Using its own MiXCR run on the 5' RACE reads, TCRdb lists one record per CDR3 protein. Of around 80,000 distinct CDR3 sequences listed, around 13% are singletons. Source material: whole blood. The source is an adult who was a healthcare worker with PCR-confirmed SARS-CoV-2 infection or an uninfected control (not recorded which).

This clonotype was counted ten times or more. The J gene is TRBJ2-1, the V gene TRBV28; TRBD2 might be the D (6 bases). CDR1 is MDHEN, CDR2 SYDVKM, per germline. The V end lost 8 bases, the J end lost 3 bases, and 8 bases lay between the germline ends. This CDR3 comprises 12 residues. DNA for the CDR3: TGTGCCAGCGGGAGGCTCTACAATGAGCAGTTCTTC. Protein: CASGRLYNEQFF. The whole variable domain, filled in from reference TRBV28 and TRBJ2-1, reads DVKVTQSSRYLVKRTGEKVFLECVQDMDHENMFWYRQDPGLGLRLIYFSYDVKMKEKGDIPEGYSVSREKKERFSLILESASTNQTSMYLCASGRLYNEQFFGPGTRLTVL.

This clonotype was seen at least ten times. The V call is TRBV7-2, the J call TRBJ2-1; D is perhaps TRBD1 (5 bases). This CDR3 region has 14 residues. Trimming cost V 4 bases and J 8 bases, with 15 bases left between them. Germline assignment: CDR1 SGHTA and CDR2 FQGNSA. CDR3 region: CASSYRQPLDEQFF. The CDR3 DNA follows: TGTGCCAGCAGCTACCGACAGCCGTTGGATGAGCAGTTCTTC.

In this sample, this clonotype turned up a few times. CDR3: CASSLGDTQNYGYTF. The CDR3 region has the DNA TGCGCCAGCAGCCTAGGGGACACTCAAAACTATGGCTACACCTTC. The chain is built from TRBV4-1 and TRBJ1-2, with D maybe TRBD1 (6 bases). There are 15 residues in the CDR3. Germline CDR1 and CDR2: MGHRA and YSYEKL. Trimming cost V 4 bases and J 2 bases, with 14 bases left between them.

This clonotype was observed many times. The chain carries TRBV3-1 and TRBJ2-2, with D perhaps matching TRBD2 (5 bases). The CDR3 consists of 13 residues. The V gene's germline CDR1 is LGHDT and CDR2 YNNKEL (reference sequence). V lost 5 bases and J lost 4, with 8 bases in between. The CDR3 region is CASSSEGTGELFF. The CDR3 DNA reads as TGTGCCAGCAGCAGTGAGGGCACCGGGGAGCTGTTTTTT.

This clonotype was seen once. This chain uses TRBV4-2 with TRBJ2-7; 8 bases are a match to TRBD1. The germline V gene encodes CDR1 LGHNA and CDR2 YNFKEQ. CDR3 size: 16 residues. Unmatched junction bases numbered 9, after V lost 2 bases and J lost 3 bases. The CDR3 coding sequence is TGTGCCAGCAGCCAAAATACAGGGGGAGACTTCTACGAGCAGTACTTC. Encoded protein: CASSQNTGGDFYEQYF.

This clonotype has at least ten counts. The chain links TRBV12-3 or TRBV12-4 to TRBJ1-2; a weak D match, TRBD1 (5 bases). This CDR3 contains 13 residues. V dropped 8 bases and J dropped 6 bases, with 16 bases sitting between them. The CDR3 is CASSLGVRNGYTF. DNA for the CDR3: TGTGCCAGCTCCCTGGGGGTCCGGAATGGCTACACCTTC.